The rows below give T cell receptor beta chains drawn from one sample of a study of post-analysis software for immune sequencing data. MiXCR, applied by TCRdb to the PCR reads, yields one record per CDR3 protein. The sample yields 700,000 to 800,000 distinct CDR3 sequences, about 27% seen once. Sequenced sample: blood. Receptor source: a girl aged 5 to 17 with multiple sclerosis. The CDR3 runs from the conserved cysteine through the conserved F or W. The D gene is left open where the match is weak. The size entry is marked missing in some rows and otherwise reads once, few, many or a size class.

j_call,clone_size,d_call,v_call,cdr3_nt,cdr3_aa
TRBJ2-1,NA,NA,TRBV7-9,TGTGCCTCGAGCAGGCCCAGCGGGTTTGTTGGGCAGTTCTTC,CASSRPSGFVGQFF
TRBJ2-3,few,NA,TRBV5-5,TGTGCCAGCAGCTCCAACCGGGACGGAGGCTTCACAGATACGCAGTATTTT,CASSSNRDGGFTDTQYF
TRBJ1-1,NA,NA,TRBV20-1,TGCAGTGCTAGAGCCCCAGGGATGAACACTGAAGCTTTCTTT,CSARAPGMNTEAFF
TRBJ2-3,few,NA,TRBV7-9,TGTGCCGTCCTTGGGAGAGGGGCCACAGATACGCAGTATTTT,CAVLGRGATDTQYF
TRBJ1-2,few,NA,TRBV25-1,TGTGCCAGCAGTCGGGGAGACTATGGCTACACCTTC,CASSRGDYGYTF
TRBJ2-1,once,NA,TRBV29-1,TGCAGCGTTGATGGGAGCCCCTACAATGAGCAGTTCTTC,CSVDGSPYNEQFF
TRBJ2-7,NA,NA,TRBV2,TGTGCCAGCATGAGGTCGAGCGTCTCCGAGCAGTACTTC,CASMRSSVSEQYF
TRBJ2-3,few,TRBD2,TRBV9,TGTGCCAGCACCACTAGCGGGAGGGAGGCAGATACGCAGTATTTT,CASTTSGREADTQYF
TRBJ2-5,few,NA,TRBV20-1,TGCAGTGCCGCAAAGGTCGACAGTACAGAGACCCAGTACTTC,CSAAKVDSTETQYF
TRBJ2-3,few,TRBD2,TRBV20-1,TGCAGTGCGGGGACTACTAGCACAGATACGCAGTATTTT,CSAGTTSTDTQYF
TRBJ2-5,few,NA,TRBV7-9,TGTGCCAGCAGCTTAGCCGAGACATCAAAAGGCGAGACCCAGTACTTC,CASSLAETSKGETQYF
TRBJ2-7,many,TRBD1,TRBV29-1,TGCAGCGTTAAATCGGGACAGGCCTCCTACGAGCAGTACTTC,CSVKSGQASYEQYF
TRBJ2-7,NA,NA,TRBV7-2,TGTGCCAGCAGCTTCCCCGACTGCCTGCGTTTTTACGAGCAGTACTTC,CASSFPDCLRFYEQYF
TRBJ2-3,few,NA,TRBV6-6,TGTGCCAGCAGTTACTCGAGGTCGGGGGCATACACAGATACGCAGTATTTT,CASSYSRSGAYTDTQYF
TRBJ2-1,NA,NA,TRBV7-9,TGTGCCAGCAGCTTAGGTAGCGCAGGAATCGATGAGCAGTTCTTC,CASSLGSAGIDEQFF
TRBJ2-2,NA,NA,TRBV5-1,TGCGCCAGCAGCTTCTCGGGAGCCACCGGGGAGCTGTTTTTT,CASSFSGATGELFF
TRBJ1-4,NA,NA,TRBV4-1,TGCGCCAGCAGCCAAGGGGAAAAACTGTTTTTT,CASSQGEKLFF
TRBJ2-6,NA,NA,TRBV5-1,TGCGCCAGCAGCATGGAGCACAAATGGGATCCAAACGTCCTGACTTTC,CASSMEHKWDPNVLTF
TRBJ1-5,NA,NA,TRBV6-1,TGTGCCAGCGCCGGCGGGAGGGTCCCCAATCAGCCCCAGCATTTT,CASAGGRVPNQPQHF
TRBJ1-2,NA,TRBD1,TRBV10-3,TGTGCCATCAGTGAGTCCCGGGACAGGGCAAATGGCTACACCTTC,CAISESRDRANGYTF